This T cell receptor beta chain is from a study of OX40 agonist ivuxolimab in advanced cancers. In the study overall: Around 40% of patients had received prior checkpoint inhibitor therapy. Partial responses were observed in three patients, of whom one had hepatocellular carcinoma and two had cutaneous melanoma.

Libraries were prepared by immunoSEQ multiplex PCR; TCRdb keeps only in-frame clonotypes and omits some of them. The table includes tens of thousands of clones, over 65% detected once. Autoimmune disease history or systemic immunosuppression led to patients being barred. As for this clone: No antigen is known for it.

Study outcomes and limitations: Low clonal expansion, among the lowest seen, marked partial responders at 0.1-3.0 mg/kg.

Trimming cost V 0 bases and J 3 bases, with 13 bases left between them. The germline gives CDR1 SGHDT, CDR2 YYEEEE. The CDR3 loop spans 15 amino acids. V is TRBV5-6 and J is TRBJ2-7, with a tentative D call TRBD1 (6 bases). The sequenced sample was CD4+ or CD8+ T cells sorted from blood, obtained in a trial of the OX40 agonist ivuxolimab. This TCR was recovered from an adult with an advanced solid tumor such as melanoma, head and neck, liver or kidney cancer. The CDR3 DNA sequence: TGTGCCAGCAGCTTGGGGCAGGGGTCGGGCTACGAGCAGTACTTC. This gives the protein CASSLGQGSGYEQYF.